These T cell receptor beta chains were read from a single sample in a study of glioma-infiltrating T cells after dendritic cell vaccination. The protocol was immunoSEQ multiplex PCR, while the TCRdb copy is restricted to in-frame clones and leaves out a portion. The sample consists of 60,000 or so clones, approximately 86% of them appearing once. The sample consisted of blood, taken after dendritic cell vaccination. The receptors were gathered from a human donor with glioblastoma. Each CDR3 is given with its conserved first and last residue. Each record gives: clone size, D gene, V gene, J gene, CDR3 DNA, CDR3 protein. D genes are given only for firm matches. Expanded clones are given a class, and other clones once, few, many or no size at all.

.	.	TRBV30	TRBJ1-5	TGTGCCTACACTGCTGGTGGGGCGGGGGGCAATCAGCCCCAGCATTTT	CAYTAGGAGGNQPQHF
few	.	TRBV27	TRBJ1-1	TGTGCCAGCAGTTTAACGGGGAACACTGAAGCTTTCTTT	CASSLTGNTEAFF
.	TRBD2	TRBV11-3	TRBJ2-5	TGTGCCAGCAGCCCGGGGACTAGCGGGAGGGGCCTGGAGACCCAGTACTTC	CASSPGTSGRGLETQYF
.	TRBD1	TRBV25-1	TRBJ2-1	TGTGCCAGCAGTGGTTACAAGATGCCGGGACAGGTCAACAATGAGCAGTTCTTC	CASSGYKMPGQVNNEQFF
.	.	TRBV29-1	TRBJ2-3	TGCAGCGTTGCAGGACAGAACGCAGATACGCAGTATTTT	CSVAGQNADTQYF
.	TRBD2	TRBV9	TRBJ2-1	TGTGCCAGCAGCGTAGTACCGGGGGGGAAGAATGAGCAGTTCTTC	CASSVVPGGKNEQFF
.	.	TRBV29-1	TRBJ1-5	TGCAGCGTTCCGACCTCAGGCGTCAGGGTACATCAGCCCCAGCATTTT	CSVPTSGVRVHQPQHF
.	.	TRBV7-2	TRBJ2-2	TGTGCCAGCAGCCCGTTCACCGGGGAGCTGTTTTTT	CASSPFTGELFF
.	TRBD1	TRBV2	TRBJ1-6	TGTGCCAGCAGGCTTGCAGGGGGCTCCTATAATTCACCCCTCCACTTT	CASRLAGGSYNSPLHF
.	TRBD1	TRBV7-8	TRBJ1-6	TGTGCCAGCAGCCCGAGACCTCGGACAGGGGGAAATTCACCCCTCCACTTT	CASSPRPRTGGNSPLHF